The 24 T cell receptor beta chains below were found in one sample sequenced in a study of graft-versus-host responses after intestinal transplantation. Repertoires were generated with immunoSEQ multiplex PCR, while TCRdb's copy carries only in-frame clones and drops some. Of about 70,000 clones in the sample, roughly 87% were seen once. These receptors' targets are unknown. The source material was unstimulated CD8+ T cells sorted from spleen or lymph node cells, sampled before intestinal transplant. These receptors originate from a human donor who received an intestinal transplant.

The chain couples TRBV27 to TRBJ1-1; D call uncertain. CDR3 length equals 13 residues. Looked up from germline, CDR1 is MNHEY and CDR2 is SMNVEV (reference sequence). The V end lost 3 bases, the J end lost 2 bases, and 7 bases lay between the germline ends. The CDR3 reads CASSFGSNTEAFF. The CDR3 nucleotides read TGTGCCAGCAGTTTTGGGAGTAACACTGAAGCTTTCTTT.

This clone was observed once. The J gene is TRBJ1-1, the V gene TRBV5-6; 12 nucleotides align to TRBD1. V shed 9 bases and J 4 bases; nucleotides not matched to a gene: 10. CDR1 is SGHDT, CDR2 YYEEEE, per germline. The CDR3 totals 15 residues. The DNA of the CDR3 is TGTGCCACCCACGGGACAGGGGGCATGGGCACTGAAGCTTTCTTT. Translated: CATHGTGGMGTEAFF. The full variable domain, completed using reference TRBV5-6 and TRBJ1-1, is DAGVTQSPTHLIKTRGQQVTLRCSPKSGHDTVSWYQQALGQGPQFIFQYYEEEERQRGNFPDRFSGHQFPNYSSELNVNALLLGDSALYLCATHGTGGMGTEAFFGQGTRLTVV.

This rearrangement joins TRBV6-6 to TRBJ2-2; 8 bases agree with TRBD1. Germline V gives CDR1 MNHNY, CDR2 SVGAGI (reference sequence). Trimming cost V 5 bases and J 7 bases; bases outside gene matches: 0. This CDR3 comprises 12 residues. CDR3 region: CASSTGGGELFF. The CDR3 DNA sequence: TGTGCCAGCAGTACAGGGGGCGGGGAGCTGTTTTTT.

CDR3 amino acids: CASSSTGFSTDTQYF. The CDR3 region has the DNA TGTGCCAGCAGCTCGACAGGGTTCAGTACAGATACGCAGTATTTT. The V gene is TRBV7-8, the J gene TRBJ2-3; 7 nucleotides line up with TRBD1. Germline loops: CDR1 SGHVS, CDR2 FQNEAQ. Unmatched junction bases numbered 7, after V lost 4 bases and J lost 3 bases. The CDR3 is made up of 15 amino acids.

This clone was recorded once. The chain recombines TRBV7-8 with TRBJ2-7; D not certain. The length of the CDR3 is 13 residues. From germline, CDR1 is SGHVS and CDR2 FQNEAQ. V was pared by 1 base and J by 1 base, with 5 bases between. In nucleotides, the CDR3 is TGTGCCAGCAGCTTAGACGGGTCCTACGAGCAGTACTTC. Translating it yields CASSLDGSYEQYF.

CDR3 amino acids: CASSLASGSSYNEQFF. Written as DNA, the CDR3 is TGTGCCAGCAGCTTGGCCTCTGGGAGCTCCTACAATGAGCAGTTCTTC. This chain joins TRBV5-6 and TRBJ2-1, with D tentatively TRBD2 (5 bases). Germline CDR1 SGHDT, CDR2 YYEEEE. There are 16 residues in the CDR3. Trimming removed 0 bases at V and 0 bases at J, with 10 bases between.

This chain links TRBV2 with TRBJ2-7; the D gene is possibly TRBD2 (5 bases). The ends were cut back, 9 bases at V and 0 bases at J, with 12 bases in the middle. Looked up from germline, CDR1 is SNHLY and CDR2 is FYNNEI. There are 13 residues in the CDR3. The CDR3 coding sequence is TGTGCCAGTATGGACTCGAGCTCCTACGAGCAGTACTTC. This encodes CASMDSSSYEQYF.

Here the CDR3 reads CASSIGTANTEAFF. The CDR3 DNA follows: TGTGCCAGTAGTATCGGGACAGCGAACACTGAAGCTTTCTTT. The rearrangement joins TRBV19 to TRBJ1-1; the match to TRBD1 covers 7 bases. CDR3 length: 14 amino acids. Per the germline V gene, CDR1 is LNHDA and CDR2 is SQIVND (reference sequence). V was clipped by 3 bases and J by 1 base; unmatched bases: 2.

This chain joins TRBV9 and TRBJ1-2, with TRBD1 matching 10 bases. Germline V gene data show CDR1 as SGDLS and CDR2 as YYNGEE. After removal of 7 bases from V and 4 bases from J, the junction contained 4 bases not matched to a gene. The CDR3 is 13 amino acids. The CDR3 protein is CASAGTGAYGYTF. For the CDR3, the DNA is TGTGCCAGCGCTGGGACAGGGGCCTATGGCTACACCTTC.

The rearrangement uses TRBV5-4 and TRBJ2-3, with TRBD2 identical over 9 bases. Germline lookup yields CDR1 SGHNT and CDR2 YYREEE (reference sequence). V dropped 3 bases and J dropped 0; count of bases not matched to a gene: 2. This CDR3 is built from 15 residues. The CDR3 loop reads CASSSAGGSTDTQYF. CDR3 DNA sequence: TGTGCCAGCAGCTCAGCGGGGGGAAGCACAGATACGCAGTATTTT.

The chain uses TRBV2 and TRBJ2-7; 10 bases are shared with TRBD1. Per germline, CDR1 SNHLY and CDR2 FYNNEI. The CDR3 spans 13 residues. The trim removed 10 bases at V and 5 bases at J, leaving 8 bases unmatched. CDR3 nucleotide sequence: TGTGCCATACAGGGGACAGGGGACCACGAGCAGTACTTC. It translates to CAIQGTGDHEQYF.

The chain joins TRBV19 to TRBJ1-2, with D hard to call. V was trimmed by 6 bases and J by 1 base, leaving 18 bases between them. This CDR3 is 16 amino acids long. The germline CDR1 and CDR2 sequences are LNHDA and SQIVND (reference sequence). The DNA for the CDR3 is TGTGCCAGTAGGCCCGGGCCAGGAGGCGGTAACTATGGCTACACCTTC. Translated: CASRPGPGGGNYGYTF. The full variable domain, rest sourced from reference TRBV19 and TRBJ1-2, is DGGITQSPKYLFRKEGQNVTLSCEQNLNHDAMYWYRQDPGQGLRLIYYSQIVNDFQKGDIAEGYSVSREKKESFPLTVTSAQKNPTAFYLCASRPGPGGGNYGYTFGSGTRLTVV.

The genes are TRBV13 and TRBJ1-1, with 10 bases lining up with TRBD1. The V segment lost 7 bases and the J segment 5 bases; nucleotides outside the gene matches: 7. The CDR3 spans 14 residues. Per germline, CDR1 PRHDT and CDR2 FYEKMQ (reference sequence). The DNA of the CDR3 is TGTGCCAGCACCGCAGGGACAGGGGTGACTGAAGCTTTCTTT. As protein: CASTAGTGVTEAFF.

CDR3 nucleotide sequence: TGTGCCAGCACCCTCGGCAGGGGCACTGAAGCTTTCTTT. Residues: CASTLGRGTEAFF. The V call is TRBV2, the J call TRBJ1-1; possibly TRBD1 for D (6 bases). This CDR3 has 13 residues. CDR1 and CDR2 (germline): SNHLY, FYNNEI. Trimming took off 7 bases at V and 4 bases at J, with 13 bases between the two ends.

The chain carries TRBV2 and TRBJ2-5, with 11 positions matching TRBD2. The CDR3 loop spans 17 amino acids. The V and J ends lost 5 bases and 2 bases, in that order; junction bases with no gene match: 10. Germline loops: CDR1 SNHLY, CDR2 FYNNEI. CDR3 bases: TGTGCCAGCAGTTCTTGGCTAGCGGGGGGACTTCAAGAGACCCAGTACTTC. Translated: CASSSWLAGGLQETQYF.

This clone was detected once. This specimen includes other DNA sequences encoding the same CDR3. The chain's CDR3 is CASSTGESNQPQHF. Written as DNA, the CDR3 is TGTGCCAGTAGCACGGGGGAGAGCAATCAGCCCCAGCATTTT. The chain combines TRBV19 with TRBJ1-5; the D gene is possibly TRBD1 (5 bases). V was trimmed by 6 bases and J by 1 base, leaving 10 bases between them. The germline V gene encodes CDR1 LNHDA and CDR2 SQIVND (reference sequence). This CDR3 region has 14 residues. Supplemented by reference TRBV19 and TRBJ1-5, the full variable domain reads DGGITQSPKYLFRKEGQNVTLSCEQNLNHDAMYWYRQDPGQGLRLIYYSQIVNDFQKGDIAEGYSVSREKKESFPLTVTSAQKNPTAFYLCASSTGESNQPQHFGDGTRLSIL.

The genes are TRBV6-1 and TRBJ1-1; tentatively, D is TRBD1 (5 bases). Germline V gene sequence: CDR1 MNHNS, CDR2 SASEGT. V dropped 3 bases and J dropped 4 bases, with 9 bases sitting between them. The CDR3 is 13 residues long. The CDR3 DNA follows: TGTGCCAGCAGTGATCCGGGGGGCACTGAAGCTTTCTTT. Protein: CASSDPGGTEAFF.

The V and J genes are TRBV5-1 and TRBJ2-1; 7 nucleotides align to TRBD1. J gave up 2 bases and V 4 bases, and 15 bases lay outside the gene matches. CDR1 and CDR2 from the germline V gene are SGHRS and YFSETQ. This CDR3 has 18 amino acids. Here the CDR3 DNA reads TGCGCCAGCAGCGTCGCGACAGGGTCCCCCTCGGCCTACAATGAGCAGTTCTTC. It codes for CASSVATGSPSAYNEQFF.

The table lists this clone with a count of one. This chain joins TRBV5-4 and TRBJ1-1, with D perhaps matching TRBD1 (5 bases). The CDR3 runs to 15 residues. Germline loops: CDR1 SGHNT, CDR2 YYREEE (reference sequence). Trimming removed 9 bases from V and 2 bases from J, with 20 bases in between. The CDR3: CATELTGGLNTEAFF. The CDR3 coding sequence is TGTGCCACAGAGCTTACGGGGGGACTAAACACTGAAGCTTTCTTT.

This chain joins TRBV27 and TRBJ1-1; D unclear. V was trimmed by 3 bases and J by 2 bases, leaving 10 bases between them. Per the germline V gene, CDR1 is MNHEY and CDR2 is SMNVEV (reference sequence). The CDR3 runs 14 residues. CDR3 nucleotide sequence: TGTGCCAGCAGTTTTGGTCAGATCAACACTGAAGCTTTCTTT. It yields the protein CASSFGQINTEAFF.

This sequence joins TRBV4-2 and TRBJ1-2, with D perhaps matching TRBD1 (5 bases). Trimming pared 0 bases from V and 2 bases from J, leaving 10 bases between. Germline assignment: CDR1 LGHNA and CDR2 YNFKEQ. The CDR3 consists of 15 residues. Written as DNA, the CDR3 is TGTGCCAGCAGCCAAGATCCAGGGATCAACTATGGCTACACCTTC. This codes for CASSQDPGINYGYTF.

This clone was counted a single time. The chain links TRBV6-5 to TRBJ1-2, with a possible D match to TRBD1 (5 bases). This CDR3 contains 11 residues. Germline assignment: CDR1 MNHEY and CDR2 SVGAGI. V shed 8 bases and J shed 7 bases, with 11 bases lying between them. CDR3 nucleotide sequence: TGTGCCAGCCCGGGGGGGTCTGGCTACACCTTC. It is translated as CASPGGSGYTF.

The chain links TRBV13 to TRBJ1-5, with D possibly being TRBD1 (5 bases). CDR1 and CDR2 from the germline V gene are PRHDT and FYEKMQ (reference sequence). Trimming left V 5 bases short and J 8 bases short, with 13 bases between. This CDR3 is built from 13 residues. The CDR3 is CASSPGGGKPQHF. CDR3 nucleotide sequence: TGTGCCAGCAGCCCCGGCGGGGGTAAGCCCCAGCATTTT.

The chain links TRBV7-8 to TRBJ1-5, with no clear D. Trimming shortened V by 6 bases and J by 1 base, and 25 bases separated the two germline ends. The germline gives CDR1 SGHVS, CDR2 FQNEAQ. This CDR3 spans 19 amino acids. CDR3 DNA: TGTGCCAGCAGACCCGAAAGCCTCAAACGGAGCCGGAGCAATCAGCCCCAGCATTTT. It codes for CASRPESLKRSRSNQPQHF.